One sample yielded the 25 T cell receptor beta chains listed below, sequenced in a study of blood T cell repertoires in COVID-19. Data came from immunoSEQ multiplex PCR; TCRdb stores just in-frame clones and leaves some out. The profile shows fewer than 120,000 clones, roughly 87% of them singletons. The source material was peripheral blood. The receptors derive from a human donor in a cohort sampled during active COVID-19.

This clone was recorded only once. V is TRBV11-2 and J is TRBJ1-1; TRBD1 aligns across 9 bases. Trimming cost V 5 bases and J 4 bases; bases outside gene matches: 11. Germline loops: CDR1 SGHAT, CDR2 FQNNGV. The CDR3 is 16 residues long. CDR3 sequence reads: CASSPRGQGKGTEAFF. Here the CDR3 DNA reads TGTGCCAGCAGCCCCCGTGGACAGGGGAAGGGCACTGAAGCTTTCTTT.

The sample holds a few counts of this clone. The chain joins TRBV2 to TRBJ1-1; the match to TRBD1 covers 8 bases. CDR1 is SNHLY and CDR2 is FYNNEI in the germline V gene. After removal of 6 bases from V and 6 bases from J, the junction contained 12 bases not matched to a gene. This CDR3 region has 15 residues. The CDR3 region is CASSSTGTGVSEAFF. CDR3 nucleotide sequence: TGTGCCAGCAGCTCCACCGGGACAGGCGTTTCTGAAGCTTTCTTT.

The count of this clone is one. The chain carries TRBV6-1 and TRBJ2-1; the D is unclear. The V end lost 3 bases, the J end lost 4 bases, and 7 bases lay between the germline ends. This CDR3 contains 13 residues. Germline V gene sequence: CDR1 MNHNS, CDR2 SASEGT. The CDR3 bases are TGTGCCAGCAGTGAGGGCAGATACAATGAGCAGTTCTTC. Its translation is CASSEGRYNEQFF.

This clone was counted a few times. The chain joins TRBV28 to TRBJ2-1; 9 bases are shared with TRBD2. CDR1 is MDHEN and CDR2 is SYDVKM in the germline V gene. The CDR3 sequence is 16 residues long. The V and J ends lost 5 bases and 0 bases, in that order; junction bases with no gene match: 5. This chain's CDR3 is CASSGFSGSSYNEQFF. CDR3 nucleotide sequence: TGTGCCAGCAGTGGATTTAGCGGGAGCTCCTACAATGAGCAGTTCTTC.

The rearrangement joins TRBV6-4 to TRBJ2-1, with 7 bases matching TRBD1. Germline loops: CDR1 MRHNA, CDR2 SNTAGT. The CDR3 contains 14 residues. With 3 bases clipped from V and 2 bases from J, the junction kept 1 base outside the gene matches. The CDR3 DNA reads as TGTGCCAGCAGTGAGGGACAGACCTACAATGAGCAGTTCTTC. The encoded protein is CASSEGQTYNEQFF.

The chain has TRBV10-3 and TRBJ2-1; 8 bases are shared with TRBD2. In germline, CDR1 is ENHRY, CDR2 SYGVKD. V lost 5 bases and J lost 6; bases outside the gene matches: 3. The CDR3 length is 13 residues. CDR3 region: CAISRTSINEQFF. The DNA of the CDR3 is TGTGCCATCAGTCGGACTAGCATCAATGAGCAGTTCTTC.

The chain is built from TRBV6-5 and TRBJ2-1, with 10 positions matching TRBD2. Germline CDR1 and CDR2: MNHEY and SVGAGI. This CDR3 spans 14 amino acids. After removal of 7 bases from V and 0 bases from J, the junction contained 0 bases not matched to a gene. The DNA of the CDR3 is TGTGCCAGCACTAGCGGGAGCTCCTACAATGAGCAGTTCTTC. It is translated as CASTSGSSYNEQFF.

A single count supports this clone. The chain employs TRBV5-3 and TRBJ1-4; D is uncertain. TRBV5-3 belongs to the ORF category, with a function that is uncertain. Deletions cut 0 bases from V and 7 bases from J, with 7 bases between. The CDR3 covers 13 residues. The DNA for the CDR3 is TGTGCCAGAAGCTTGGTCTGTATTGAAAAACTGTTTTTT. It codes for CARSLVCIEKLFF.

The chain links TRBV19 to TRBJ2-2; TRBD2 matches at 7 bases. The CDR3 runs to 15 residues. V shed 4 bases and J 4 bases; nucleotides not matched to a gene: 6. The germline V gene encodes CDR1 LNHDA and CDR2 SQIVND (reference sequence). This CDR3 reads CASSRAGVSTGELFF. The CDR3 nucleotides are TGTGCCAGTAGTAGGGCGGGAGTTAGCACCGGGGAGCTGTTTTTT. The variable domain in full, completed from reference TRBV19 and TRBJ2-2, reads DGGITQSPKYLFRKEGQNVTLSCEQNLNHDAMYWYRQDPGQGLRLIYYSQIVNDFQKGDIAEGYSVSREKKESFPLTVTSAQKNPTAFYLCASSRAGVSTGELFFGEGSRLTVL.

The chain joins TRBV6-1 to TRBJ1-1; 10 nucleotides agree with TRBD1. The CDR3 sequence is 14 residues long. CDR1 is MNHNS and CDR2 is SASEGT in the germline V gene. After removal of 1 base from V and 10 bases from J, the junction contained 6 bases not matched to a gene. DNA for the CDR3: TGTGCCAGCAGTGAAGACGTCGGGACAGGGGTAGCTTTCTTT. Translating gives CASSEDVGTGVAFF.

V usage is TRBV7-3 and J usage is TRBJ2-5; TRBD1 matches 9 bases. The CDR3 has 16 amino acids. The germline gives CDR1 SGHTA, CDR2 FQGTGA. J was trimmed by 1 base and V by 5 bases; bases with no gene match: 8. The DNA for the CDR3 is TGTGCCAGCAGCCTACGAGGGACAGGGACCCAAGAGACCCAGTACTTC. It codes for CASSLRGTGTQETQYF.

The rearrangement links TRBV18 to TRBJ2-7; TRBD2 is a possible D gene (7 bases). CDR3 length equals 14 residues. The V gene lost 5 bases and the J gene lost 4 bases, with 15 bases spanning the gap. Germline V gene lookup returns CDR1 KGHSH and CDR2 LQKENI. In DNA, the CDR3 is TGTGCCAGCTCAATGACTAGCCAGGGGTACGAGCAGTACTTC. As protein: CASSMTSQGYEQYF.

The rearrangement joins TRBV4-1 to TRBJ2-3; the match to TRBD2 covers 7 bases. The CDR3 sequence is 14 residues long. CDR1 is MGHRA, CDR2 YSYEKL, per germline. The V and J ends lost 3 bases and 5 bases, in that order; junction bases with no gene match: 5. CDR3 nucleotides: TGCGCCAGCAGCCAGTGGGGACTACAAGATACGCAGTATTTT. This translates into CASSQWGLQDTQYF.

The chain employs TRBV29-1 and TRBJ2-1; 9 bases match TRBD1. Germline CDR1 is SQVTM and CDR2 is ANQGSEA. CDR3 size: 15 residues. J lost 5 bases, V lost 0 bases, and 5 bases had no gene match. CDR3 coding DNA: TGCAGCGTTGAAGATCCGGGACAGGGTGACAATGAGCAGTTCTTC. It specifies CSVEDPGQGDNEQFF.

The chain has TRBV27 and TRBJ2-7; 8 bases align to TRBD2. The CDR3 sequence is 16 residues long. V was pared by 5 bases and J by 4 bases, with 13 bases of the junction left unmatched. Per germline, CDR1 MNHEY and CDR2 SMNVEV (reference sequence). The CDR3 DNA reads TGTGCCAGCAGTCCCCCGGGGGTAGCGGGGTTTTACGAGCAGTACTTC. Protein: CASSPPGVAGFYEQYF.

The chain employs TRBV28 and TRBJ2-2, with a possible D match to TRBD1 (7 bases). V lost 2 bases and J 6 bases, leaving 13 bases between the germline ends. Germline V gives CDR1 MDHEN, CDR2 SYDVKM. CDR3 length: 15 amino acids. The CDR3 bases are TGTGCCAGCAGTTTAGGAGGGGGCGGACCCGGGGAGCTGTTTTTT. Translating it yields CASSLGGGGPGELFF.

As concerns this clone: Other nucleotide sequences in the sample specify the same CDR3. The chain is built from TRBV7-9 and TRBJ2-3; 9 nucleotides align to TRBD1. Trimming removed 1 base from V and 5 bases from J; junction bases left unmatched: 1. There are 14 residues in the CDR3. Germline CDR1 SEHNR, CDR2 FQNEAQ (reference sequence). DNA for the CDR3: TGTGCCAGCAGCTTAGGGACAGGGGTAGATACGCAGTATTTT. Translation: CASSLGTGVDTQYF.

V and J are TRBV18 and TRBJ1-4; possibly TRBD1 for D (6 bases). This CDR3 comprises 15 residues. Trimming cost V 4 bases and J 7 bases, with 16 bases left between them. Germline V gene sequence: CDR1 KGHSH, CDR2 LQKENI. This CDR3 reads CASSRTGTGSEKLFF. The DNA of the CDR3 is TGTGCCAGCTCACGAACAGGGACGGGTAGTGAAAAACTGTTTTTT.

CDR3 region: CASSLVSGAGGTQYF. CDR3 coding DNA: TGTGCCAGCAGCTTAGTTTCAGGGGCCGGAGGTACGCAGTATTTT. The rearrangement joins TRBV7-2 to TRBJ2-3, with TRBD1 as a possible D gene (6 bases). Germline CDR1 is SGHTA and CDR2 is FQGNSA. The CDR3 loop spans 15 amino acids. Deletions cut 1 base from V and 8 bases from J, with 16 bases between.

The rearrangement joins TRBV7-2 to TRBJ2-5; D is perhaps TRBD1 (6 bases). Germline CDR1 is SGHTA and CDR2 is FQGNSA. There are 14 residues in the CDR3. V was trimmed by 5 bases and J by 7 bases, leaving 17 bases between them. CDR3 nucleotides: TGTGCCAGCAGCCCCACCTCGACAGGCGCGACCCAGTACTTC. It encodes CASSPTSTGATQYF. Based on the CDR3 plus reference TRBV7-2 and TRBJ2-5, the full variable domain is GAGVSQSPSNKVTEKGKDVELRCDPISGHTALYWYRQSLGQGLEFLIYFQGNSAPDKSGLPSDRFSAERTGGSVSTLTIQRTQQEDSAVYLCASSPTSTGATQYFGPGTRLLVL.

This rearrangement joins TRBV7-9 to TRBJ1-3; maybe TRBD1 (5 bases). The CDR3 consists of 16 residues. The germline CDR1 and CDR2 sequences are SEHNR and FQNEAQ (reference sequence). Trimming removed 5 bases from V and 0 bases from J, with 14 bases in between. The CDR3: CASSPVQANSGNTIYF. The CDR3 coding sequence is TGTGCCAGCAGCCCTGTACAGGCTAACTCTGGAAACACCATATATTTT.

This clone appeared once. The V gene is TRBV6-5, the J gene TRBJ2-3; 11 bases are a match to TRBD2. Germline V lookup: CDR1 MNHEY, CDR2 SVGAGI. The V and J ends lost 2 bases and 13 bases, in that order; junction bases with no gene match: 14. The CDR3 is 16 residues long. CDR3 protein: CASSYRSTSGRGGEYF. As DNA, the CDR3 is TGTGCCAGCAGTTACCGATCCACTAGCGGGAGAGGGGGGGAGTATTTT.

This chain links TRBV6-5 with TRBJ2-6, with D perhaps TRBD2 (6 bases). Germline V gene sequence: CDR1 MNHEY, CDR2 SVGAGI. This CDR3 region has 14 residues. V dropped 11 bases and J dropped 4 bases, with 15 bases sitting between them. CDR3 DNA: TGTGCCCTCCTCTCTGCGGGAGGGGCCAACGTCCTGACTTTC. It is translated as CALLSAGGANVLTF.

This clone has at least ten counts. V is TRBV3-1 (or the pseudogene TRBV3-2) and J is TRBJ2-7; 8 bases match TRBD1. There are 14 residues in the CDR3. The trim removed 4 bases at V and 4 bases at J, leaving 6 bases unmatched. CDR1 and CDR2 (germline): LGHDT, YNNKEL (reference sequence). The CDR3 nucleotides read TGTGCCAGCAGCCCAGGACAGGGCCCTTACGAGCAGTACTTC. This translates into CASSPGQGPYEQYF.

The chain links TRBV12-3 or TRBV12-4 to TRBJ1-2; TRBD1 matches 8 bases. CDR3 length: 13 amino acids. V shed 6 bases, J shed 4 bases, and the junction held 4 bases outside the gene matches. CDR3 amino acids: CASRYQGAYGYTF. Here the CDR3 DNA reads TGTGCCAGCAGGTATCAGGGGGCCTATGGCTACACCTTC.